The 5 T cell receptor beta chains presented below share a single source sample, sequenced in a study of T cells in Graves' hyperthyroidism and ophthalmopathy (dated by TCRdb to the late 2010s). Libraries were prepared through multiplex PCR. Sequencer: Illumina HiSeq 2000. Amplification of TCR beta CDR3 regions was carried out from RNA transcripts. A first-round RT-PCR of the TCR CDR3 used the HTBI primer set with the Qiagen OneStep RT-PCR kit. TCRdb trimmed the raw reads at Q25, called clones with MiXCR and kept productive beta chains. Rows with one shared CDR3 protein collapse into an entry with the most common genes and DNA. Counted in this sample were approximately 510,000 distinct CDR3 sequences; around 50% of them appeared once. The ten largest clones add up to about two fifths of the sample. The specimen was peripheral blood or thyroid tissue (not recorded which). All receptors derive from an adult woman with Graves' disease, either hyperthyroidism or ophthalmopathy (not recorded which).

The chain combines TRBV20-1 with TRBJ1-5; 7 nucleotides align to TRBD1. Unmatched junction bases numbered 9, after V lost 4 bases and J lost 0 bases. This CDR3 is built from 16 residues. Germline assignment: CDR1 DFQATT and CDR2 SNEGSKA (reference sequence). The DNA for the CDR3 is TGCAGTGCTATTGAACAGGGGCCCCTTAGCAATCAGCCCCAGCATTTT. Its translation is CSAIEQGPLSNQPQHF.

The chain has TRBV20-1 and TRBJ2-5, with D maybe TRBD2 (6 bases). Germline CDR1 is DFQATT and CDR2 is SNEGSKA (reference sequence). The CDR3 loop spans 12 amino acids. CDR3 region: CRGGPDRETQYF. The CDR3, as DNA: TGCAGAGGAGGGCCGGATCGTGAGACCCAGTACTTC.

This clonotype appeared many times. The rearrangement links TRBV24-1 to TRBJ2-2; 7 nucleotides line up with TRBD1. V shed 3 bases and J 0 bases; nucleotides not matched to a gene: 3. This CDR3 has 16 residues. Germline V gene data show CDR1 as KGHDR and CDR2 as SFDVKD. The CDR3 here is CATSDAGTANTGELFF. CDR3 coding DNA: TGTGCCACCAGTGATGCCGGGACAGCGAACACCGGGGAGCTGTTTTTT.

This clonotype was seen ten or more times. The V call is TRBV20-1, the J call TRBJ1-5, with no clear D. The CDR3 spans 13 residues. Trimming shortened V by 1 base and J by 4 bases, and 8 bases separated the two germline ends. Germline lookup yields CDR1 DFQATT and CDR2 SNEGSKA (reference sequence). The CDR3 coding sequence is TGCAGTGCTAGAGGGACGGGGAATCAGCCCCAGCATTTT. Its translation: CSARGTGNQPQHF.

This clonotype has a handful of counts. This chain uses TRBV7-8 with TRBJ1-2; D may be TRBD1 (6 bases). Trimming pared 10 bases from V and 5 bases from J, leaving 17 bases between. Looked up from germline, CDR1 is SGHVS and CDR2 is FQNEAQ. This CDR3 spans 13 amino acids. Here the CDR3 DNA reads TGTGCCACCCTAGGACAGATAGATTATGGCTACACCTTC. This gives the protein CATLGQIDYGYTF.